These 30 T cell receptor beta chains originate from one sample sequenced in a study of cytomegalovirus exposure and HLA in healthy donors. Assay used: immunoSEQ multiplex PCR; TCRdb lists only in-frame clones, some missing. This sample has around 150,000 clones; about 90% occur once, and the top ten carry around a tenth. Sequencing used PBMCs. Receptor source: a woman under 30 in good health and CMV-seropositive.

The chain uses TRBV10-3 and TRBJ2-7; possible D gene TRBD1, 6 bases. V lost 3 bases, J lost 4 bases, and 28 bases lay in between. The germline CDR1 and CDR2 sequences are ENHRY and SYGVKD. This CDR3 is 19 amino acids long. The CDR3 sequence is CAISDRGMSGLPPQYEQYF. Here the CDR3 DNA reads TGTGCCATCAGTGATAGGGGGATGAGCGGTCTCCCCCCCCAGTACGAGCAGTACTTC.

This clone was recorded a few times. CDR3 sequence reads: CASSEHGQAFDTQYF. DNA for the CDR3: TGCGCCAGCAGCGAACATGGACAGGCCTTCGATACGCAGTATTTT. This chain uses TRBV4-1 with TRBJ2-3; 7 bases are shared with TRBD1. Germline V gene data show CDR1 as MGHRA and CDR2 as YSYEKL. V lost 5 bases, J lost 6 bases, and 11 bases stayed unmatched. The CDR3 has 15 amino acids.

The rearrangement links TRBV5-1 to TRBJ2-5; 8 positions match TRBD2. Germline CDR1 is SGHRS and CDR2 is YFSETQ. There are 15 residues in the CDR3. The V segment lost 3 bases and the J segment 3 bases; nucleotides outside the gene matches: 7. CDR3 coding DNA: TGCGCCAGCAGCTGGGCCGGGACTAGTAAAGAGACCCAGTACTTC. Translation gives CASSWAGTSKETQYF.

V is TRBV9 and J is TRBJ2-1; 9 nucleotides line up with TRBD2. The CDR3 is 16 residues long. V was clipped by 0 bases and J by 2 bases; unmatched bases: 3. The germline gives CDR1 SGDLS, CDR2 YYNGEE. Written as DNA, the CDR3 is TGTGCCAGCAGCGTAGACACTAGCGGGCCCTACAATGAGCAGTTCTTC. This encodes CASSVDTSGPYNEQFF.

V and J are TRBV5-4 and TRBJ2-3; TRBD2 matches 11 bases. V gave up 3 bases and J gave up 2 bases; unmatched junction bases: 5. Germline-derived CDR1 and CDR2 are SGHNT and YYREEE (reference sequence). The CDR3 is 16 residues long. CDR3 residues: CASSSRLAGLTDTQYF. The CDR3 nucleotides read TGTGCCAGCAGCTCTCGACTAGCGGGACTCACAGATACGCAGTATTTT. The whole variable domain, filled in from reference TRBV5-4 and TRBJ2-3, reads ETGVTQSPTHLIKTRGQQVTLRCSSQSGHNTVSWYQQALGQGPQFIFQYYREEENGRGNFPPRFSGLQFPNYSSELNVNALELDDSALYLCASSSRLAGLTDTQYFGPGTRLTVL.

This rearrangement joins TRBV19 to TRBJ2-7, with 8 positions matching TRBD2. The trim removed 3 bases at V and 9 bases at J, leaving 10 bases unmatched. Germline CDR1 reads LNHDA; CDR2 reads SQIVND (reference sequence). This CDR3 is 14 amino acids long. CDR3: CASSIGGGSEAQYF. The CDR3 bases are TGTGCCAGTAGTATCGGGGGGGGATCTGAGGCGCAGTACTTC.

The genes are TRBV5-1 and TRBJ1-5, with TRBD1 matching over 11 bases. The germline gives CDR1 SGHRS, CDR2 YFSETQ. The CDR3 sequence is 16 residues long. J lost 6 bases, V lost 0 bases, and 5 bases had no gene match. CDR3 sequence: CASSLEGQGAGQPQHF. For the CDR3, the DNA is TGCGCCAGCAGCTTGGAAGGACAGGGGGCGGGTCAGCCCCAGCATTTT.

The chain combines TRBV6-5 with TRBJ2-5; D possibly corresponds to TRBD1 (6 bases). Germline V gives CDR1 MNHEY, CDR2 SVGAGI. V was pared by 5 bases and J by 1 base, with 14 bases between. The CDR3 is made up of 15 amino acids. CDR3 DNA sequence: TGTGCCAGCAGTAGCTCAGGGGCCAGCCAAGAGACCCAGTACTTC. It codes for CASSSSGASQETQYF.

The chain employs TRBV4-3 and TRBJ1-4; D is unresolved. Germline CDR1 and CDR2: LGHNA and YSLEER. V was pared by 0 bases and J by 4 bases, with 12 bases between. This CDR3 contains 16 residues. CDR3 amino acids: CASSQDLGVGNEKLFF. Written as DNA, the CDR3 is TGCGCCAGCAGCCAAGACCTAGGAGTTGGTAATGAAAAACTGTTTTTT.

V usage is TRBV7-2 and J usage is TRBJ2-4, with 9 bases identical to TRBD2. This CDR3 contains 19 residues. Germline CDR1 reads SGHTA; CDR2 reads FQGNSA. V trimming: 4 bases; J trimming: 1 base; junction bases outside the gene matches: 14. The CDR3 sequence is CASSSRVAGDNFAKNIQYF. The CDR3, as DNA: TGTGCCAGCAGCTCTCGAGTAGCGGGAGATAATTTTGCCAAAAACATTCAGTACTTC.

In regard to this clone: The same CDR3 is also encoded by other DNA sequences in this sample. This chain uses TRBV4-3 with TRBJ1-5, with 9 bases matching TRBD1. CDR1 is LGHNA and CDR2 is YSLEER in the germline V gene. The CDR3 contains 16 residues. With 0 bases clipped from V and 7 bases from J, the junction kept 7 bases outside the gene matches. CDR3: CASSQDWGQGGQPQHF. CDR3 sequence (DNA): TGCGCCAGCAGCCAAGATTGGGGACAGGGTGGCCAGCCCCAGCATTTT.

The V call is TRBV30, the J call TRBJ2-1; 8 bases map to TRBD2. CDR3 length: 15 residues. The trim removed 1 base at V and 0 bases at J, leaving 2 bases unmatched. Germline V lookup: CDR1 GTSNPN, CDR2 SVGIG (reference sequence). CDR3: CAWSEAGVSYNEQFF. CDR3 coding DNA: TGTGCCTGGAGTGAAGCGGGAGTCTCCTACAATGAGCAGTTCTTC.

This sequence joins TRBV9 and TRBJ2-1; 7 bases are a match to TRBD2. The CDR3 totals 16 residues. The germline gives CDR1 SGDLS, CDR2 YYNGEE. J was trimmed by 0 bases and V by 1 base; bases with no gene match: 4. Here the CDR3 reads CASSVSSGSSYNEQFF. The CDR3 nucleotides are TGTGCCAGCAGCGTATCTAGCGGAAGCTCCTACAATGAGCAGTTCTTC.

This chain uses TRBV28 with TRBJ1-2; 8 nucleotides align to TRBD1. Germline CDR1 reads MDHEN; CDR2 reads SYDVKM. There are 14 residues in the CDR3. With 7 bases clipped from V and 4 bases from J, the junction kept 8 bases outside the gene matches. CDR3 in DNA: TGTGCCAGCACCCCGGGACAGGCTTCCTATGGCTACACCTTC. Protein product: CASTPGQASYGYTF.

This clone has a handful of counts. This chain joins TRBV11-2 and TRBJ2-7, with 9 positions matching TRBD2. CDR1 and CDR2 (germline): SGHAT, FQNNGV. The ends lost 1 base at V and 8 bases at J; junction bases unmatched: 15. This CDR3 has 17 amino acids. CDR3 nucleotide sequence: TGTGCCAGCAGCTTAGGGGGACTAGCCCCGGGGTCCCGCCAGCAGTACTTC. Encoded protein: CASSLGGLAPGSRQQYF. Using reference TRBV11-2 and TRBJ2-7 for the parts outside the CDR3, the full variable domain is EAGVAQSPRYKIIEKRQSVAFWCNPISGHATLYWYQQILGQGPKLLIQFQNNGVVDDSQLPKDRFSAERLKGVDSTLKIQPAKLEDSAVYLCASSLGGLAPGSRQQYFGPGTRLTVT.

This chain connects TRBV14 to TRBJ2-7; D perhaps matches TRBD1 (7 bases). Trimming left V 2 bases short and J 3 bases short, with 17 bases between. CDR1 and CDR2 (germline): SGHDN, FVKESK. This CDR3 spans 16 amino acids. CDR3 DNA sequence: TGTGCCAGCAGCCAATCTCTATGGGGGGACAGCTACGAGCAGTACTTC. Its protein product is CASSQSLWGDSYEQYF.

The chain employs TRBV28 and TRBJ2-7; perhaps TRBD2 as D (6 bases). V lost 5 bases and J 3 bases, leaving 14 bases between the germline ends. The germline gives CDR1 MDHEN, CDR2 SYDVKM. CDR3 length: 14 amino acids. The CDR3 nucleotides are TGTGCCAGCAGTCCCCCGCACGGGGGCTACGAGCAGTACTTC. Protein: CASSPPHGGYEQYF.

This sequence joins TRBV9 and TRBJ1-1; TRBD1 matches at 10 bases. Germline lookup yields CDR1 SGDLS and CDR2 YYNGEE. With V trimmed by 0 bases and J by 4 bases, 12 bases remained unmatched. The CDR3 extends over 18 amino acids. CDR3 DNA: TGTGCCAGCAGCGTAGAACTTGGGGCCGGGACAGGGGCCACTGAAGCTTTCTTT. Its translation: CASSVELGAGTGATEAFF.

The rearrangement links TRBV10-3 to TRBJ2-7; TRBD1 agrees at 9 bases. Unmatched junction bases numbered 5, after V lost 6 bases and J lost 2 bases. Germline-derived CDR1 and CDR2 are ENHRY and SYGVKD. This CDR3 has 14 residues. The CDR3, as DNA: TGTGCCATCAGCTCCGGGACAGGGACCTACGAGCAGTACTTC. Its protein is CAISSGTGTYEQYF.

J is TRBJ2-7 and V is TRBV15, with D maybe TRBD1 (5 bases). Trimming took off 1 base at V and 2 bases at J, with 18 bases between the two ends. The CDR3 loop spans 17 amino acids. Germline CDR1 and CDR2: LNHNV and YYDKDF (reference sequence). The CDR3 bases are TGTGCCACCAGCAGAGCTACTCTTGCAGGGATAACCTACGAGCAGTACTTC. Translating gives CATSRATLAGITYEQYF.

This chain connects TRBV12-5 to TRBJ2-3; perhaps TRBD2 as D (6 bases). The CDR3 loop spans 15 amino acids. Germline V gene lookup returns CDR1 LGHNT and CDR2 FRNRAP. V was trimmed by 3 bases and J by 2 bases, leaving 12 bases between them. The chain's CDR3 is CASGFYGSNTDTQYF. The CDR3 nucleotides are TGTGCTAGTGGTTTTTACGGGAGTAACACAGATACGCAGTATTTT. The full variable domain, with the rest looked up from reference TRBV12-5 and TRBJ2-3, is DARVTQTPRHKVTEMGQEVTMRCQPILGHNTVFWYRQTMMQGLELLAYFRNRAPLDDSGMPKDRFSAEMPDATLATLKIQPSEPRDSAVYFCASGFYGSNTDTQYFGPGTRLTVL.

The chain carries TRBV18 and TRBJ1-2, with TRBD1 identical over 9 bases. V was clipped by 6 bases and J by 5 bases; unmatched bases: 4. There are 13 residues in the CDR3. Per germline, CDR1 KGHSH and CDR2 LQKENI. The CDR3 spells CASSLGQGYGYTF. CDR3 in DNA: TGTGCCAGCTCCCTGGGACAGGGTTATGGCTACACCTTC.

This clone showed up just a few times. The chain employs TRBV11-2 and TRBJ1-2; D is perhaps TRBD1 (6 bases). This CDR3 spans 12 amino acids. V lost 5 bases and J lost 4, with 8 bases in between. Germline lookup yields CDR1 SGHAT and CDR2 FQNNGV. The CDR3 DNA reads as TGTGCCAGCAGCCACAGGGTCTATGGCTACACCTTC. This gives the protein CASSHRVYGYTF.

The V gene is TRBV9, the J gene TRBJ2-2; D unclear. The CDR3 is made up of 15 amino acids. V was cut by 0 bases and J by 5 bases, with 11 bases left in between. Germline lookup yields CDR1 SGDLS and CDR2 YYNGEE. The CDR3 sequence: CASSVGQVETGELFF. The DNA for the CDR3 is TGTGCCAGCAGCGTAGGGCAGGTCGAGACCGGGGAGCTGTTTTTT.

The rearrangement joins TRBV5-1 to TRBJ2-2; 9 nucleotides match TRBD1. V shed 3 bases and J 7 bases; nucleotides not matched to a gene: 10. Germline values: CDR1 SGHRS, CDR2 YFSETQ. This CDR3 has 16 amino acids. CDR3 amino acids: CASSSTGTGRYGELFF. Written as DNA, the CDR3 is TGCGCCAGCAGCTCCACCGGGACAGGGAGGTACGGGGAGCTGTTTTTT.

The V gene is TRBV7-2, the J gene TRBJ2-1, with a tentative D call TRBD1 (6 bases). V lost 2 bases, J lost 6 bases, and 20 bases lay in between. Germline CDR1 is SGHTA and CDR2 is FQGNSA. The CDR3 length is 17 residues. The CDR3 DNA sequence: TGTGCCAGCAGCTTAATCTCCAAGTACAGGGTAGGCAATGAGCAGTTCTTC. This sequence encodes CASSLISKYRVGNEQFF.

V and J are TRBV2 and TRBJ2-2, with TRBD1 as a possible D gene (5 bases). The CDR3 contains 13 residues. CDR1 and CDR2 (germline): SNHLY, FYNNEI. The germline V and J ends were trimmed by 2 bases and 7 bases, with 8 bases remaining between them. For the CDR3, the DNA is TGTGCCAGCAGTGAAATGGGGCACGGGGAGCTGTTTTTT. Residues: CASSEMGHGELFF.

This chain joins TRBV30 and TRBJ2-2; 14 nucleotides align to TRBD2. The CDR3 is made up of 19 amino acids. V dropped 2 bases and J dropped 6; count of bases not matched to a gene: 14. In germline, CDR1 is GTSNPN, CDR2 SVGIG (reference sequence). The CDR3 spells CAWSLTRTSGRKTAGELFF. Here the CDR3 DNA reads TGTGCCTGGAGTTTAACCAGGACTAGCGGGAGGAAAACCGCCGGGGAGCTGTTTTTT.

CDR3 DNA: TGTGCCAGCAGCGCTCAAGGACAGCCTTCCGAGCAGTACTTC. Its translation is CASSAQGQPSEQYF. V is TRBV7-3 and J is TRBJ2-7, with D perhaps matching TRBD1 (6 bases). The CDR3 sequence is 14 residues long. Germline lookup yields CDR1 SGHTA and CDR2 FQGTGA. The V end lost 5 bases, the J end lost 6 bases, and 17 bases lay between the germline ends.

The chain joins TRBV6-1 to TRBJ2-5, with TRBD1 matching over 7 bases. The germline V gene encodes CDR1 MNHNS and CDR2 SASEGT. The CDR3 loop spans 17 amino acids. The J segment lost 0 bases and the V segment lost 0 bases, leaving 7 bases of the junction unmatched. The CDR3 DNA reads TGTGCCAGCAGTGAAGCGTTGGGACAGCGGTACCAAGAGACCCAGTACTTC. Translating it yields CASSEALGQRYQETQYF.